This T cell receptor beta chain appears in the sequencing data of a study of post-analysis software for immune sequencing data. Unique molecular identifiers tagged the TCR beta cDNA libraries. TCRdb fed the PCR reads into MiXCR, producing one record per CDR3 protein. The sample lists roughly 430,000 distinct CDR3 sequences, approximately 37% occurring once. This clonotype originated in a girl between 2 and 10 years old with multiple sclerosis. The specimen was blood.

The CDR3 region has the DNA TGCGCCAGCAGCCCAGGGACAGGTCGAGGAGAAAAACTGTTTTTT. Protein product: CASSPGTGRGEKLFF. The chain recombines TRBV5-1 with TRBJ1-4; 8 bases line up with TRBD1. Germline CDR1 is SGHRS and CDR2 is YFSETQ. V lost 4 bases and J lost 8; bases outside the gene matches: 10. CDR3 size: 15 residues.